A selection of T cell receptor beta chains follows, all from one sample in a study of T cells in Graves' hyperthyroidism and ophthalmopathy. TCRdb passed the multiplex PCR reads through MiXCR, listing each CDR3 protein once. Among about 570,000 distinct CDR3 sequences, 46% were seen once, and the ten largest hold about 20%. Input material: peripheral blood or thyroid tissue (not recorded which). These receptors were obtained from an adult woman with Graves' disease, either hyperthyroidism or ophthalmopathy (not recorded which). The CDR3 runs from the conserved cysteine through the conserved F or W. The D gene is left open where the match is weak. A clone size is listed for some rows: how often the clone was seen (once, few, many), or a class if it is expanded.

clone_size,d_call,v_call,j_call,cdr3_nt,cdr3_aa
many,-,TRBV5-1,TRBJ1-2,TGCGCCAGCAGCTTGGACGCTGGGGGTTATGGCTACACCTTC,CASSLDAGGYGYTF
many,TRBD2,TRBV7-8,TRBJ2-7,TGTGCCAGCAGCCCGGGGACTATTACAAACTACGAGCAGTACTTC,CASSPGTITNYEQYF
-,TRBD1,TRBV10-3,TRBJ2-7,TGTGCCATCAGTGAGTCTATTGGAAGGGGACAGGGGACCTCCTACGAGCAGTACTTC,CAISESIGRGQGTSYEQYF
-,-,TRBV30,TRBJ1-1,TGTGCCTGGGGGGGCCTAAGGGCTTTCTTT,CAWGGLRAFF
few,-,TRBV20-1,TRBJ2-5,TGCCGAGCGGGGACACAAGAGACCCAGTACTTC,CRAGTQETQYF
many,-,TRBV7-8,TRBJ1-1,TGTGCCAGCAGCTTATTGGGTGATGACACTGAAGCTTTCTTT,CASSLLGDDTEAFF
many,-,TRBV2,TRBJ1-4,TGTGCCAGCTTATCCTCCGTGGCAGGCATGAGTGAAAAACTGTTTTTT,CASLSSVAGMSEKLFF
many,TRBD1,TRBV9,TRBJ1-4,TGCGCCAGCAGCGGGGGACAGCGTAATGAAAAACTGTTTTTT,CASSGGQRNEKLFF
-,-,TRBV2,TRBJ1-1,TGTGCCAGCAGCATCGAGTGGGGGGGAATGAACACTGAAGCTTTCTTT,CASSIEWGGMNTEAFF
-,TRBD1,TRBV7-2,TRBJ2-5,TGTGCCAGCAGCCAAACCGGGACAGGGGATTGGGAGACCCAATACTTC,CASSQTGTGDWETQYF
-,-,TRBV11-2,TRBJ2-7,TGTGCCAGCAGCGCATACGGGAATTCCTACGAGCAGTACTTC,CASSAYGNSYEQYF
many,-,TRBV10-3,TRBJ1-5,TGTGCCATCAGTGAGGGGGGGCTAGGGCAGCCCCAGCATTTT,CAISEGGLGQPQHF
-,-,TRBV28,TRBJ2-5,TGTGCCAGCAGTTTACGGCAGTACCAAGAGACCCAGTACTTC,CASSLRQYQETQYF
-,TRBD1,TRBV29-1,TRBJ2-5,TGCAGCGTTGGTCCCGCAGGGGGTGAGACCCGGTACTTC,CSVGPAGGETRYF
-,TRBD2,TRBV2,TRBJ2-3,TGTGCCAGCAGTGAACAAGGGGCGGGAGGGCCATCAGATACGCAGTATTTT,CASSEQGAGGPSDTQYF
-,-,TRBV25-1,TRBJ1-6,TGTGCCAGCACAAGGCAGGGAGCTAATTCACCCCTCCACTTT,CASTRQGANSPLHF
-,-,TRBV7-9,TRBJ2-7,TGTGCCAGCAGCCAAGCGATCATCGGAACCTACGAGCAGTACTTC,CASSQAIIGTYEQYF
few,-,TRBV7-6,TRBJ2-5,TGTGCCAGCAGCTCGCAGGTTGGCGAGACCCAGTACTTC,CASSSQVGETQYF
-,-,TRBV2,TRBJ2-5,TGTGCCAGCAGCTTTTTGGGGGGAGGAAAGGGGACCCAGTACTTC,CASSFLGGGKGTQYF
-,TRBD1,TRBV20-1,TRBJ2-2,TGCAGTGCGCGACAGGGTACCACCGGGGAGCTGTTTTTT,CSARQGTTGELFF
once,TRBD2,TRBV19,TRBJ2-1,TGTGCCAGTAGTACCCCCCGGACTAGCGGACTTATGTACAATGAGCAGTTCTTC,CASSTPRTSGLMYNEQFF
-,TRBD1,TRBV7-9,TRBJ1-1,TGTGCCAGCAGCAAGGACAGGTCGAAAGCTTTCTTT,CASSKDRSKAFF
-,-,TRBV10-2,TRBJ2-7,TGTGCCTGGAAGTCCCAGCGGAGCTCCTACGAGCAGTACTTC,CAWKSQRSSYEQYF
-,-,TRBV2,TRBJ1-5,TGTGCCAGCAGCGATGGGGGGGCAAGTCAGCCCCAGCATTTT,CASSDGGASQPQHF
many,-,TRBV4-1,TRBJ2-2,TGCGCCAGCAGCCAAAGGGGTAGATTGATCGGGGAGCTGTTTTTT,CASSQRGRLIGELFF
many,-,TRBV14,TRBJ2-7,TGTGCCAGCAGCCTTTTACCGGGACAACCTAAGTACTTC,CASSLLPGQPKYF
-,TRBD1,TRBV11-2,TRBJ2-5,TGTGCCAGCAGCTTCCTAGAAATGACAGGGGGTTTGGAGACCCAGTACTTC,CASSFLEMTGGLETQYF